The clone carrying this T cell receptor (beta chain) was seen many times. What it binds is not known. Via MiXCR, TCRdb re-called the reads, giving one row per CDR3 protein. Here the sample spans over 55,000 distinct CDR3 sequences, 49% being singletons. The CDR3 covers 14 residues. V lost 5 bases to trimming and J lost 4 bases; unmatched junction nucleotides: 5. Germline CDR1 DFQATT, CDR2 SNEGSKA (reference sequence). The sample comes from a study of type 1 regulatory T cells. Study details: T-allo10 is an in vitro-generated, Tr1-enriched CD4 T cell product specific for alloantigen.

This clonotype was obtained from a human donor in good health. Sequencing was carried out using cultured non-Tr1 T cells, either the whole culture or a sorted T cell fraction (not recorded which). V gene TRBV20-1 combines with J gene TRBJ2-4; TRBD1 matches 10 bases. CDR3 amino acids: CSAGEGQGKNIQYF. In DNA, the CDR3 is TGCAGTGCTGGGGAGGGACAGGGGAAAAACATTCAGTACTTC.